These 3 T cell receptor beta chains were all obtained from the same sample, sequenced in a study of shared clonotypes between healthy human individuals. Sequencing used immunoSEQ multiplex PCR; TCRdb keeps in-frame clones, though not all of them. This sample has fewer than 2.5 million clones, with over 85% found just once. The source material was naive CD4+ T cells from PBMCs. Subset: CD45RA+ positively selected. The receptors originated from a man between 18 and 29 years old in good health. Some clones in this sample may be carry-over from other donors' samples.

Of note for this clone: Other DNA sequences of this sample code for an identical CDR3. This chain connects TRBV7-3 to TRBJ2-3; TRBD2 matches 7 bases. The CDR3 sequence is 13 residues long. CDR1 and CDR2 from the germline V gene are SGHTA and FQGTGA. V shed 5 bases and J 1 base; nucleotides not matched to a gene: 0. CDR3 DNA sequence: TGTGCCAGCAGCGCGGGGGGCACAGATACGCAGTATTTT. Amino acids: CASSAGGTDTQYF.

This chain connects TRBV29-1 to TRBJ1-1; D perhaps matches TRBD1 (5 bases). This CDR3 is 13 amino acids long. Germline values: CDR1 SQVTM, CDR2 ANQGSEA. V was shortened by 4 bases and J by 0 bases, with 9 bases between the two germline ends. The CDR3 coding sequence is TGCAGCGTTGCGAGACAGCTGAACACTGAAGCTTTCTTT. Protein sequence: CSVARQLNTEAFF.

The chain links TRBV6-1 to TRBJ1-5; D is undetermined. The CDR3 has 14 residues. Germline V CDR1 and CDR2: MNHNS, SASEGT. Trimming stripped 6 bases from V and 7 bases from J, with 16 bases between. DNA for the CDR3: TGTGCCAGCAGCGGCTACTTGAGAATCCAGCCCCAGCATTTT. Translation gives CASSGYLRIQPQHF.